This T cell receptor beta chain stems from a study of blood T cells in healthy people across ages. General study results and limits: Getting older went along with TCR beta diversity per million T cells dropping roughly linearly.

For every donor, a draw yielded ten milliliters of peripheral blood. Through a sample-barcoded 5' primer and a J-beta primer mix, a second PCR was run for roughly 7 to 11 cycles. TCRdb passed the 5' RACE reads through MiXCR, listing each CDR3 protein once. The table shows over 700,000 distinct CDR3 sequences, with approximately 25% occurring only once. The CDR3 is made up of 17 amino acids. The germline gives CDR1 SGHAT, CDR2 FQNNGV. V lost 0 bases to trimming and J lost 3 bases, with 12 bases between them. As regards this clonotype: Its target is not known.

This sample also appeared in a second study, on T cells of mothers and their children.

The sample consisted of blood. This sequence was found in a boy younger than 18 in good health. This chain links TRBV11-2 with TRBJ1-6, with D perhaps TRBD1 (5 bases). The CDR3 sequence: CASSLDQGTYYNSPLHF. The CDR3 region has the DNA TGTGCCAGCAGCTTAGATCAAGGGACTTACTATAATTCACCCCTCCACTTT. The variable domain in full, completed from reference TRBV11-2 and TRBJ1-6, reads EAGVAQSPRYKIIEKRQSVAFWCNPISGHATLYWYQQILGQGPKLLIQFQNNGVVDDSQLPKDRFSAERLKGVDSTLKIQPAKLEDSAVYLCASSLDQGTYYNSPLHFGNGTRLTVT.